These T cell receptor beta chains were read from a single sample in a study of blood T cell repertoires in COVID-19. Clones were read by immunoSEQ multiplex PCR, and TCRdb kept only the in-frame ones, dropping some. The sample has hundreds of thousands of clones, around 87% seen once. Source material: PBMCs or T cells enriched from blood (not recorded which). These receptor sequences come from a woman in her forties or fifties who had recovered from COVID-19. CDR3s include the opening cysteine and the closing phenylalanine or tryptophan. A D gene is named only where the DNA matches it firmly. Only part of the rows carry a size: once, few, many, or a class if the clone is expanded.

V gene: TRBV6-2/TRBV6-3
J gene: TRBJ1-4
clone size: .
D gene: TRBD1
CDR3 DNA: TGTGCCAGCAGTACTGGACAGGGGGTGTTTGAAAAACTGTTTTTT
CDR3 protein: CASSTGQGVFEKLFF

V gene: TRBV9
J gene: TRBJ2-2
clone size: .
D gene: TRBD2
CDR3 DNA: TGTGCCAGCAGCCCAGGTGGGACTAGCGGCACCGGGGAGCTGTTTTTT
CDR3 protein: CASSPGGTSGTGELFF

V gene: TRBV19
J gene: TRBJ2-3
clone size: .
D gene: .
CDR3 DNA: TGTGCCAGTCGGGAGTCGCCGGCCACAGATACGCAGTATTTT
CDR3 protein: CASRESPATDTQYF

V gene: TRBV27
J gene: TRBJ1-6
clone size: .
D gene: .
CDR3 DNA: TGTGCCAGCACGGGGGGGACGCTCTCACCCCTCCACTTT
CDR3 protein: CASTGGTLSPLHF

V gene: TRBV28
J gene: TRBJ1-4
clone size: once
D gene: TRBD1
CDR3 DNA: TGTGCCAGCAGTTTAGGGGGACAGGGGCACGAACTGTTTTTT
CDR3 protein: CASSLGGQGHELFF

V gene: TRBV10-3
J gene: TRBJ1-4
clone size: .
D gene: .
CDR3 DNA: TGTGCCACCGAGGCCCTTCCTGGAAAACTGTTTTTT
CDR3 protein: CATEALPGKLFF

V gene: TRBV18
J gene: TRBJ2-7
clone size: few
D gene: TRBD2
CDR3 DNA: TGTGCCAGCTCACCAGGGAGCGGGAGGGCCCCCGGGGAGCAGTACTTC
CDR3 protein: CASSPGSGRAPGEQYF

V gene: TRBV18
J gene: TRBJ1-1
clone size: .
D gene: .
CDR3 DNA: TGTGCCAGCTCCCAAAGCGGGGGGCTCACTGAAGCTTTCTTT
CDR3 protein: CASSQSGGLTEAFF

V gene: TRBV6-5
J gene: TRBJ2-1
clone size: .
D gene: TRBD2
CDR3 DNA: TGTGCCAGCACGCGGGAGACCGGGGGGTATGAGCAGTTCTTC
CDR3 protein: CASTRETGGYEQFF

V gene: TRBV7-2
J gene: TRBJ2-4
clone size: .
D gene: TRBD1
CDR3 DNA: TGTGCCAGCAGCCCCGACAGGGGGCGTGAAATTCAGTACTTC
CDR3 protein: CASSPDRGREIQYF

V gene: TRBV4-1
J gene: TRBJ1-2
clone size: .
D gene: TRBD1
CDR3 DNA: TGCGCCAGCAGCCAAGGGACAGGGGGTAACTATGGCTACACCTTC
CDR3 protein: CASSQGTGGNYGYTF

V gene: TRBV14
J gene: TRBJ1-1
clone size: .
D gene: TRBD1
CDR3 DNA: TGTGCCAGCAGCCCCGGAACAGGGGGCAACACTGAAGCTTTCTTT
CDR3 protein: CASSPGTGGNTEAFF

V gene: TRBV7-2
J gene: TRBJ2-7
clone size: .
D gene: TRBD2
CDR3 DNA: TGTGCCAGCAGCTTAGCCGGGGGGACCCTCTACGAGCAGTACTTC
CDR3 protein: CASSLAGGTLYEQYF

V gene: TRBV5-4
J gene: TRBJ2-7
clone size: .
D gene: TRBD1
CDR3 DNA: TGTGCCAGCAGCTCTCCGGGACAGAACACATACGAGCAGTACTTC
CDR3 protein: CASSSPGQNTYEQYF

V gene: TRBV2
J gene: TRBJ2-7
clone size: .
D gene: TRBD2
CDR3 DNA: TGTGCCAGCATTGGAGTTTCTAGCGGGATAACCGAGCAGTACTTC
CDR3 protein: CASIGVSSGITEQYF

V gene: TRBV9
J gene: TRBJ1-1
clone size: .
D gene: .
CDR3 DNA: TGTGCCAGCAGCGTAGCGGCAGGGCGGAACACTGAAGCTTTCTTT
CDR3 protein: CASSVAAGRNTEAFF

V gene: TRBV6-5
J gene: TRBJ2-5
clone size: .
D gene: TRBD1
CDR3 DNA: TGTGCCAGCAGGGCCGGACAGGGGTGGCAAGAGACCCAGTACTTC
CDR3 protein: CASRAGQGWQETQYF

V gene: TRBV12-3/TRBV12-4
J gene: TRBJ2-7
clone size: .
D gene: TRBD1
CDR3 DNA: TGTGCCAGCGGGGACAGCCTCTACGAGCAGTACTTC
CDR3 protein: CASGDSLYEQYF

V gene: TRBV11-2
J gene: TRBJ2-3
clone size: .
D gene: TRBD2
CDR3 DNA: TGTGCCAGCAGCTTAATTCCGATGTCGCGGGAGTTTTCAGATACGCAGTATTTT
CDR3 protein: CASSLIPMSREFSDTQYF

V gene: TRBV25-1
J gene: TRBJ2-1
clone size: .
D gene: TRBD1
CDR3 DNA: TGTGCCAGCAGAGGACAGGGGTTCTACAATGAGCAGTTCTTC
CDR3 protein: CASRGQGFYNEQFF

V gene: TRBV4-1
J gene: TRBJ2-5
clone size: .
D gene: TRBD2
CDR3 DNA: TGCGCCAGCAGTACTGGACTAGCGGGAAGGTGGGGAGAGACCCAGTACTTC
CDR3 protein: CASSTGLAGRWGETQYF

V gene: TRBV3-1/TRBV3-2
J gene: TRBJ1-1
clone size: .
D gene: .
CDR3 DNA: TGTGCCAGCAGCCAAGTTTCTTTGCGGACAGAGATGAACACTGAAGCTTTCTTT
CDR3 protein: CASSQVSLRTEMNTEAFF

V gene: TRBV5-1
J gene: TRBJ2-7
clone size: .
D gene: TRBD2
CDR3 DNA: TGCGCCAGCAGCCCATCAATACCGGGACTAGCGGGAGGGGGCGAGCAGTACTTC
CDR3 protein: CASSPSIPGLAGGGEQYF

V gene: TRBV7-6
J gene: TRBJ1-1
clone size: few
D gene: TRBD1
CDR3 DNA: TGTGCCAGCAGCCAAGTAGGGGGCCTCCAATTTGAAGCTTTCTTT
CDR3 protein: CASSQVGGLQFEAFF

V gene: TRBV7-9
J gene: TRBJ2-2
clone size: .
D gene: .
CDR3 DNA: TGTGCCAGCAGCTTACAGAGACTGAGCACCGGGGAGCTGTTTTTT
CDR3 protein: CASSLQRLSTGELFF

V gene: TRBV9
J gene: TRBJ2-7
clone size: few
D gene: TRBD1
CDR3 DNA: TGTGCCAGCAGCGCTCAGACAGGGGGAATGTACGAGCAGTACTTC
CDR3 protein: CASSAQTGGMYEQYF

V gene: TRBV5-5
J gene: TRBJ2-1
clone size: .
D gene: .
CDR3 DNA: TGTGCCAGTGCCTCCCAGCGGGTCGGCAATGAGCAGTTCTTC
CDR3 protein: CASASQRVGNEQFF

V gene: TRBV27
J gene: TRBJ1-3
clone size: .
D gene: TRBD1
CDR3 DNA: TGTGCCAGCAGTTTATACCCCCCCAGGGGGCGGGTGAACACCATATATTTT
CDR3 protein: CASSLYPPRGRVNTIYF

V gene: TRBV7-8
J gene: TRBJ2-7
clone size: .
D gene: .
CDR3 DNA: TGTGCCAGCAGCGGCCGGACAGCCTACGAGCAGTACTTC
CDR3 protein: CASSGRTAYEQYF

V gene: TRBV30
J gene: TRBJ2-1
clone size: .
D gene: .
CDR3 DNA: TGTGCCTGGGGGATGAAGCGGAGCTCCTACAATGAGCAGTTCTTC
CDR3 protein: CAWGMKRSSYNEQFF

V gene: TRBV18
J gene: TRBJ1-5
clone size: .
D gene: .
CDR3 DNA: TGTGCCAGCTCTAAGGGGTTGCAGCCCCAGCATTTT
CDR3 protein: CASSKGLQPQHF

V gene: TRBV30
J gene: TRBJ1-1
clone size: .
D gene: .
CDR3 DNA: TGTGCCTGGACCTTTCTCTCTTTGAACACTGAAGCTTTCTTT
CDR3 protein: CAWTFLSLNTEAFF

V gene: TRBV20-1
J gene: TRBJ2-5
clone size: .
D gene: TRBD2
CDR3 DNA: TGCAGTGCTGCGGGGGGGGAGACCCAGTACTTC
CDR3 protein: CSAAGGETQYF

V gene: TRBV30
J gene: TRBJ1-4
clone size: .
D gene: TRBD1
CDR3 DNA: TGTGCCTGGAATCCCCTGGGACAGGCTAATGAAAAACTGTTTTTT
CDR3 protein: CAWNPLGQANEKLFF

V gene: TRBV28
J gene: TRBJ2-7
clone size: .
D gene: .
CDR3 DNA: TGTGCCAGCAGGGTTCGGGGAGAGTTATACGAGCAGTACTTC
CDR3 protein: CASRVRGELYEQYF

V gene: TRBV3-1/TRBV3-2
J gene: TRBJ1-1
clone size: .
D gene: TRBD1
CDR3 DNA: TGTGCCAGCAGCCAAGATAGGGACAGGGGGACTGAAGCTTTCTTT
CDR3 protein: CASSQDRDRGTEAFF

V gene: TRBV7-9
J gene: TRBJ2-7
clone size: .
D gene: TRBD1
CDR3 DNA: TGTGCCAGCAGCTTAACGGGACAGGGGGTAAGCGAGCAGTACTTC
CDR3 protein: CASSLTGQGVSEQYF

V gene: TRBV19
J gene: TRBJ1-3
clone size: .
D gene: TRBD1
CDR3 DNA: TGTGCCACCGGACAGGATCATGACACCATATATTTT
CDR3 protein: CATGQDHDTIYF

V gene: TRBV5-4
J gene: TRBJ2-2
clone size: .
D gene: TRBD2
CDR3 DNA: TGTGCCAGCAGCCGCGGGGAAGCGGGAGTAAACGGGGAGCTGTTTTTT
CDR3 protein: CASSRGEAGVNGELFF

V gene: TRBV6-6
J gene: TRBJ2-7
clone size: .
D gene: .
CDR3 DNA: TGTGCCAGCAGTTACCCATCGGACAGCACCTACGAGCAGTACTTC
CDR3 protein: CASSYPSDSTYEQYF

V gene: TRBV24-1
J gene: TRBJ2-5
clone size: .
D gene: .
CDR3 DNA: TGTGCCACCAGTGACTCCAGAGGGCTAGAGACCCAGTACTTC
CDR3 protein: CATSDSRGLETQYF

V gene: TRBV4-1
J gene: TRBJ1-6
clone size: .
D gene: .
CDR3 DNA: TGCGCCAGCAGCCAAAGGGTGGGAAGGGGTAATTCACCCCTCCACTTT
CDR3 protein: CASSQRVGRGNSPLHF

V gene: TRBV6-5
J gene: TRBJ1-2
clone size: .
D gene: TRBD1
CDR3 DNA: TGTGCCAGCAGTTCAGGGGGCGGCTATGGCTACACCTTC
CDR3 protein: CASSSGGGYGYTF

V gene: TRBV9
J gene: TRBJ1-2
clone size: .
D gene: .
CDR3 DNA: TGTGCCAGCAGCTCCAGGGGCCTGGGGTATGGCTACACCTTC
CDR3 protein: CASSSRGLGYGYTF

V gene: TRBV5-4
J gene: TRBJ2-1
clone size: .
D gene: TRBD1
CDR3 DNA: TGTGCCAGCACAAACCGGGACAGGTCACCCAATGAGCAGTTCTTC
CDR3 protein: CASTNRDRSPNEQFF

V gene: TRBV2
J gene: TRBJ2-7
clone size: .
D gene: TRBD1
CDR3 DNA: TGTGCCAGCAGATCCGGACAGGCCTACGAGCAGTACTTC
CDR3 protein: CASRSGQAYEQYF

V gene: TRBV6-2/TRBV6-3
J gene: TRBJ1-1
clone size: .
D gene: .
CDR3 DNA: TGTGCCAGCAGTTCTCCGGGCCGAGGAGGTACTGAAGCTTTCTTT
CDR3 protein: CASSSPGRGGTEAFF

V gene: TRBV5-6
J gene: TRBJ1-4
clone size: .
D gene: .
CDR3 DNA: TGTGCCAGCAGCTTGGGGGGCCCCACTAATGAAAAACTGTTTTTT
CDR3 protein: CASSLGGPTNEKLFF

V gene: TRBV11-2
J gene: TRBJ2-3
clone size: .
D gene: TRBD2
CDR3 DNA: TGTGCCAGCAGCTTAGGAGCACTAGCGCGGGATACGCAGTATTTT
CDR3 protein: CASSLGALARDTQYF

V gene: TRBV19
J gene: TRBJ2-3
clone size: .
D gene: TRBD1
CDR3 DNA: TGTGCCAGTAGACAACGACAGGGAAGCACAGATACGCAGTATTTT
CDR3 protein: CASRQRQGSTDTQYF

V gene: TRBV7-3
J gene: TRBJ2-7
clone size: few
D gene: .
CDR3 DNA: TGTGCCAGCAGCTTAATGAGGGGGAATTACGAGCAGTACTTC
CDR3 protein: CASSLMRGNYEQYF

V gene: TRBV6-2/TRBV6-3
J gene: TRBJ2-1
clone size: .
D gene: TRBD2
CDR3 DNA: TGTGCCAGCAGTTCCCGGGACTATGCTAAGCAGTTCTTC
CDR3 protein: CASSSRDYAKQFF

V gene: TRBV3-1/TRBV3-2
J gene: TRBJ1-1
clone size: .
D gene: .
CDR3 DNA: TGTGCCAGCAGCCATTGGACTGCCGGTCCTTTAGCTGAAGCTTTCTTT
CDR3 protein: CASSHWTAGPLAEAFF